A single sample gave rise to the 30 T cell receptor beta chains below, sequenced in a study of T cell repertoires in cytomegalovirus infection (dated by TCRdb to the late 2010s). TCRdb shows the sequencer as Illumina HiSeq 1500. TCRdb's own reprocessing of the public reads used fastp at Q25 and MiXCR and kept productive beta chains. Duplicate CDR3 protein sequences are folded into a single record with the most common DNA and genes. This sample lists roughly 990,000 distinct CDR3 sequences; around 29% were detected once. Over 12% of the sample is in the top ten clones. For these TCRs, the target antigens are not known. The sample's treatment or condition label is to be understood as: in vitro stimulation with specific CMV peptide epitopes to enrich CMV-specific T cells. Sequenced here: cultured CD8+ T cells from PBMCs, sampled from culture after CMV antigen stimulation. The receptors originated from a human donor in good health (CMV status not recorded). Some clones in this sample may be carry-over from other donors' samples.

The rearrangement links TRBV19 to TRBJ2-1, with D possibly TRBD2 on 5 matching bases. Germline lookup yields CDR1 LNHDA and CDR2 SQIVND (reference sequence). Trimming shortened V by 0 bases and J by 8 bases, and 17 bases separated the two germline ends. The CDR3 sequence is 16 residues long. CDR3 nucleotides: TGTGCCAGTAGTATAGAAGAGAGGGCCAGTGAGGATGAGCAGTTCTTC. Its protein is CASSIEERASEDEQFF.

This clonotype showed up many times. The chain combines TRBV7-6 with TRBJ1-2; 8 nucleotides match TRBD1. The CDR3 runs to 15 residues. CDR1 and CDR2 (germline): SGHVS, FNYEAQ. V dropped 4 bases and J dropped 7; count of bases not matched to a gene: 11. CDR3 loop: CASSSSRAGGLGYTF. As DNA, the CDR3 is TGTGCCAGCAGCTCCTCTCGGGCAGGGGGCCTTGGCTACACCTTC.

This clonotype was recorded at least ten times. The chain links TRBV6-6 to TRBJ1-5, with 7 bases matching TRBD1. The CDR3 totals 15 residues. The V and J ends lost 5 bases and 5 bases, in that order; junction bases with no gene match: 9. CDR1 MNHNY and CDR2 SVGAGI come from the germline V gene (reference sequence). CDR3 bases: TGTGCCAGCAGTACAACCGACAGGGAGTATCAGCCCCAGCATTTT. Translated, it gives CASSTTDREYQPQHF.

This CDR3 reads CAISDKRGGHRENTGELFF. DNA of the CDR3: TGTGCCATCAGTGATAAGCGGGGGGGCCATCGAGAGAACACCGGGGAGCTGTTTTTT. This chain links TRBV10-3 with TRBJ2-2, with 10 bases matching TRBD2. V lost 3 bases to trimming and J lost 1 base; unmatched junction nucleotides: 11. The germline gives CDR1 ENHRY, CDR2 SYGVKD. The CDR3 length is 19 residues.

This clonotype was counted between two and nine times. The V and J genes are TRBV6-1 and TRBJ2-1, with D perhaps matching TRBD2 (6 bases). Looked up from germline, CDR1 is MNHNS and CDR2 is SASEGT. This CDR3 is built from 17 residues. The ends were cut back, 4 bases at V and 3 bases at J, with 19 bases in the middle. CDR3 amino acids: CASSGREPGRFYNEQFF. The CDR3 nucleotides read TGTGCCAGCAGTGGACGGGAGCCGGGACGGTTCTACAATGAGCAGTTCTTC.

Details on this clonotype: Germline is not matched at one junction end, which may reflect a read error. The J gene is TRBJ1-4, the V gene TRBV7-6; 12 bases align to TRBD1. Looked up from germline, CDR1 is SGHVS and CDR2 is FNYEAQ. The CDR3 runs 15 residues. The CDR3 is CASSPRDRGRENLFF. DNA for the CDR3: TGTGCCAGCAGCCCCCGGGACAGGGGGCGGGAAAACCTGTTTTTT.

A single count supports this clonotype. The gene calls are TRBV20-1 and TRBJ2-2; the match to TRBD2 covers 9 bases. Trimming took 2 bases from V and 6 from J; bases not matched to a gene: 4. Germline assignment: CDR1 DFQATT and CDR2 SNEGSKA (reference sequence). This CDR3 has 14 residues. Here the CDR3 DNA reads TGCAGTGCTAGACAGCGGGGGGTCCCCGGGGAGCTGTTTTTT. This codes for CSARQRGVPGELFF.

The chain links TRBV4-1 to TRBJ1-6; D remains unclear. V dropped 1 base and J dropped 13 bases, with 8 bases sitting between them. CDR1 and CDR2 from the germline V gene are MGHRA and YSYEKL. There are 12 residues in the CDR3. This CDR3 reads CASSQGTLPLHF. The CDR3 DNA follows: TGCGCCAGCAGCCAAGGAACTTTGCCCCTCCACTTT.

This clonotype has a count of ten or more. The CDR3 DNA follows: TGTGCCAGCAGCTTAGTTGCGGGGGCCGCCAATGAGCAGTTCTTC. It yields the protein CASSLVAGAANEQFF. This chain joins TRBV7-8 and TRBJ2-1, with D possibly matching TRBD2 (7 bases). Trimming shortened V by 1 base and J by 6 bases, and 13 bases separated the two germline ends. Germline assignment: CDR1 SGHVS and CDR2 FQNEAQ. The CDR3 consists of 15 residues.

This clonotype showed up many times. The chain carries TRBV2 and TRBJ2-2; D possibly matches TRBD1 or TRBD2 (6 bases each). The CDR3 is 14 residues long. The V and J ends lost 7 bases and 4 bases respectively, with 13 bases between them. Germline CDR1 is SNHLY and CDR2 is FYNNEI. CDR3 region: CASIPRGGTGELFF. In DNA form, the CDR3 reads TGTGCCAGCATTCCCAGGGGAGGCACCGGGGAGCTGTTTTTT.

The chain couples TRBV27 to TRBJ2-2, with D unresolved. Per germline, CDR1 MNHEY and CDR2 SMNVEV (reference sequence). Trimming left V 6 bases short and J 13 bases short, with 24 bases between. CDR3 length equals 15 residues. CDR3 nucleotide sequence: TGTGCCAGCAGGATGGTGGGCTCCGTCCCGACGGGGCTGTTTTTT. Residues: CASRMVGSVPTGLFF.

The gene calls are TRBV14 and TRBJ1-2; D uncertain. V shed 0 bases and J shed 3 bases, with 17 bases lying between them. CDR3 length: 17 amino acids. Per germline, CDR1 SGHDN and CDR2 FVKESK. CDR3 residues: CASSQDPRPPPDYGYTF. CDR3 sequence (DNA): TGTGCCAGCAGCCAAGATCCCCGGCCACCACCTGACTATGGCTACACCTTC.

V usage is TRBV27 and J usage is TRBJ1-2, with D possibly matching TRBD1 (5 bases). V gave up 4 bases and J gave up 8 bases, with 20 bases separating them. Per germline, CDR1 MNHEY and CDR2 SMNVEV (reference sequence). This CDR3 is 15 amino acids long. Here the CDR3 reads CASSSEWAGLGGYTF. The CDR3 DNA sequence: TGTGCCAGCAGTTCGGAGTGGGCAGGGCTAGGAGGCTACACCTTC.

This rearrangement joins TRBV20-1 to TRBJ1-2; D is uncertain. The CDR3 contains 13 residues. Germline V gene lookup returns CDR1 DFQATT and CDR2 SNEGSKA (reference sequence). V was pared by 0 bases and J by 2 bases, with 7 bases between. CDR3 sequence: CSARDQRNYGYTF. CDR3 coding DNA: TGCAGTGCTAGAGATCAAAGGAACTATGGCTACACCTTC.

This sequence joins TRBV12-3 or TRBV12-4 and TRBJ1-2; no definite D call. Between the trimmed V and J ends, which lost 1 base and 4 bases, there was a span of 7 bases. The CDR3 length is 13 residues. CDR3 sequence reads: CASSLGVFYGYTF. The CDR3 DNA reads as TGTGCCAGCAGTTTAGGCGTTTTCTATGGCTACACCTTC.

This clonotype was counted at least ten times. The rearrangement uses TRBV7-6 and TRBJ2-7, with TRBD1 matching over 10 bases. With V trimmed by 4 bases and J by 4 bases, 4 bases remained unmatched. The CDR3 contains 14 residues. Germline assignment: CDR1 SGHVS and CDR2 FNYEAQ. The CDR3 bases are TGTGCCAGCAGCTCCGGGACAGGGGCGTACGAGCAGTACTTC. This encodes CASSSGTGAYEQYF.

In the case of this clonotype: A much bigger clone sits one base away, suggesting this may be a read error. This chain links TRBV7-3 with TRBJ2-3; D ambiguous. The CDR3 covers 11 residues. Germline V lookup: CDR1 SGHTA, CDR2 FQGTGA. V was pared by 8 bases and J by 11 bases, with 14 bases between. DNA for the CDR3: TGTGCCAGCGGCCCCCCGGGTGGGCAGTATTTT. It is translated as CASGPPGGQYF.

The J gene is TRBJ2-1, the V gene TRBV28, with 15 bases matching TRBD2. The CDR3 has 19 residues. Germline CDR1 is MDHEN and CDR2 is SYDVKM. J gave up 1 base and V 6 bases, and 10 bases lay outside the gene matches. The chain's CDR3 is CASREGLAGGRYSYNEQFF. The CDR3 bases are TGTGCCAGCAGGGAGGGACTAGCGGGGGGCCGCTATTCCTACAATGAGCAGTTCTTC.

This clonotype turned up a few times. The chain combines TRBV28 with TRBJ2-1; D not certain. There are 16 residues in the CDR3. Germline V gene data show CDR1 as MDHEN and CDR2 as SYDVKM. Between the trimmed V and J ends, which lost 2 bases and 0 bases, there was a span of 11 bases. CDR3 residues: CASSLLHTSSYNEQFF. In DNA, the CDR3 is TGTGCCAGCAGTTTACTACACACGAGCTCCTACAATGAGCAGTTCTTC.

This chain joins TRBV11-3 and TRBJ2-1; TRBD2 matches at 8 bases. Germline-derived CDR1 and CDR2 are SGHNT and YENEEA. There are 20 residues in the CDR3. V was clipped by 9 bases and J by 1 base; unmatched bases: 23. The CDR3 nucleotides are TGTGCCAGGGAAATTAAATCGGTGGCGTCTCGGGGGGGGTCCTACAATGAGCAGTTCTTC. Its translation: CAREIKSVASRGGSYNEQFF. Full variable domain (missing parts from reference TRBV11-3 and TRBJ2-1): EAGVVQSPRYKIIEKKQPVAFWCNPISGHNTLYWYLQNLGQGPELLIRYENEEAVDDSQLPKDRFSAERLKGVDSTLKIQPAELGDSAVYLCAREIKSVASRGGSYNEQFFGPGTRLTVL.

This clonotype was seen a handful of times. V gene TRBV14 combines with J gene TRBJ2-1; D is undetermined. Germline V gene lookup returns CDR1 SGHDN and CDR2 FVKESK. V lost 5 bases and J lost 2, with 19 bases in between. The length of the CDR3 is 17 residues. The CDR3 loop is CASSSLVGVSTYNEQFF. In DNA form, the CDR3 reads TGTGCCAGCAGCTCCCTCGTAGGAGTGAGCACCTACAATGAGCAGTTCTTC.

The table lists this clonotype with many counts. V and J are TRBV6-2 or TRBV6-3 and TRBJ1-2; no definite D call. This CDR3 comprises 17 residues. Trimming shortened V by 2 bases and J by 2 bases, and 18 bases separated the two germline ends. Per germline, CDR1 MNHEY and CDR2 SVGEGT. Written as DNA, the CDR3 is TGTGCCAGCAGTTACGTTTTACGGCCGAAACCGAACTATGGCTACACCTTC. Protein: CASSYVLRPKPNYGYTF.

The rearrangement uses TRBV27 and TRBJ1-2, with TRBD1 matching over 7 bases. CDR3 length equals 14 residues. Germline CDR1 MNHEY, CDR2 SMNVEV (reference sequence). Trimming at V came to 3 bases and at J to 4 bases, leaving 5 bases not matched to a gene. The CDR3 DNA is TGTGCCAGCAGTTTGACAGGGAGGGGCTATGGCTACACCTTC. Encoded protein: CASSLTGRGYGYTF.

This clonotype was recorded a few times. The chain links TRBV7-9 to TRBJ2-7, with a possible D match to TRBD1 (6 bases). Trimming left V 6 bases short and J 4 bases short, with 10 bases between. CDR3 length: 12 amino acids. Germline V gene lookup returns CDR1 SEHNR and CDR2 FQNEAQ (reference sequence). Written as DNA, the CDR3 is TGTGCCAGCAGTCACCAGGGGTACGAGCAGTACGTC. The encoded protein is CASSHQGYEQYV.

CDR3: CATSRDDNPFRTDTQYF. The CDR3 region has the DNA TGTGCCACCAGCAGAGACGACAACCCATTTAGGACAGATACGCAGTATTTT. V usage is TRBV15 and J usage is TRBJ2-3; the D is unclear. Germline CDR1 reads LNHNV; CDR2 reads YYDKDF (reference sequence). This CDR3 region has 17 residues. Trimming pared 0 bases from V and 3 bases from J, leaving 16 bases between.

This clonotype was found a few times. The chain links TRBV12-3 or TRBV12-4 to TRBJ1-6; 8 positions agree with TRBD1. V dropped 3 bases and J dropped 5; count of bases not matched to a gene: 6. The CDR3 is 16 amino acids. This CDR3 is CASSFGPGGHNSPLHF. The CDR3 bases are TGTGCCAGCAGTTTTGGACCAGGGGGCCATAATTCACCCCTCCACTTT.

The chain uses TRBV5-1 and TRBJ2-4, with TRBD1 matching over 9 bases. V was pared by 0 bases and J by 7 bases, with 2 bases of the junction left unmatched. This CDR3 region has 14 residues. Germline CDR1 is SGHRS and CDR2 is YFSETQ. The CDR3 protein is CASSLEQGANIQYF. The CDR3 DNA follows: TGCGCCAGCAGCTTGGAACAGGGGGCTAACATTCAGTACTTC. The whole variable domain, filled in from reference TRBV5-1 and TRBJ2-4, reads KAGVTQTPRYLIKTRGQQVTLSCSPISGHRSVSWYQQTPGQGLQFLFEYFSETQRNKGNFPGRFSGRQFSNSRSEMNVSTLELGDSALYLCASSLEQGANIQYFGAGTRLSVL.

This clonotype was seen only a few times. The chain is built from TRBV7-2 and TRBJ2-3; D is ambiguous. The CDR3 consists of 16 residues. Germline CDR1 and CDR2: SGHTA and FQGNSA. The V end lost 0 bases, the J end lost 2 bases, and 12 bases lay between the germline ends. As DNA, the CDR3 is TGTGCCAGCAGCTTAGCGCCCGGAATCCCCACAGATACGCAGTATTTT. Amino acid sequence: CASSLAPGIPTDTQYF.

This clonotype was recorded a few times. The V and J genes are TRBV27 and TRBJ2-3; possibly TRBD2 for D (5 bases). The germline V gene has CDR1 MNHEY and CDR2 SMNVEV (reference sequence). The CDR3 is 14 residues long. Trimming cost V 3 bases and J 2 bases, with 9 bases left between them. The CDR3 nucleotides are TGTGCCAGCAGTTTTGCAGCGGACACAGATACGCAGTATTTT. It yields the protein CASSFAADTDTQYF.

This clonotype has just a few counts. The rearrangement joins TRBV24-1 to TRBJ2-1, with 8 bases lining up with TRBD2. J gave up 2 bases and V 2 bases, and 4 bases lay outside the gene matches. The CDR3 has 16 amino acids. CDR1 and CDR2 from the germline V gene are KGHDR and SFDVKD. The CDR3 loop is CATSDWGLDPYNEQFF. Here the CDR3 DNA reads TGTGCCACCAGTGATTGGGGACTAGACCCCTACAATGAGCAGTTCTTC.